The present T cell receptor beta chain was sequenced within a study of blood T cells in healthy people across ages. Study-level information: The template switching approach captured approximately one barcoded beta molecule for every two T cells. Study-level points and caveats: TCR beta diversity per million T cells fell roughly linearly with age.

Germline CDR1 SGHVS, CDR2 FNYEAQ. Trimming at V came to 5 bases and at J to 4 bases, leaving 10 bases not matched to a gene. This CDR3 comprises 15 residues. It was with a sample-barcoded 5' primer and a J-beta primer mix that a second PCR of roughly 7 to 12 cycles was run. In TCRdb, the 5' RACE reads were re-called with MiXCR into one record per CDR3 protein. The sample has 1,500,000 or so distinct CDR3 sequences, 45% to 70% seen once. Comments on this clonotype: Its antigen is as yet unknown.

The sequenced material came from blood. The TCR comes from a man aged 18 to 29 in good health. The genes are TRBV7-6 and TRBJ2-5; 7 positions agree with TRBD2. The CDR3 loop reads CASSPSTGGVETQYF. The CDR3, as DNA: TGTGCCAGCAGCCCCAGCACGGGGGGAGTAGAGACCCAGTACTTC.